Sequencing of this T cell receptor (beta chain) was carried out in a study of blood T cell repertoires in COVID-19. Clones were sequenced by immunoSEQ multiplex PCR, and TCRdb holds only the in-frame ones, with some missing. The top ten hold around 1.3% of the sample, which has some 250,000 clones, over 80% seen once. Source material: PBMCs or T cells enriched from blood (not recorded which). This clonotype was obtained from a human donor in a cohort exposed to, infected with or recovered from COVID-19 (not recorded which). The donor label of this sample is uncertain.

CDR3 coding DNA: TGTGCCAGCAGTGACGGGGGCACGAGCACAGATACGCAGTATTTT. As protein: CASSDGGTSTDTQYF. The V call is TRBV6-4, the J call TRBJ2-3; perhaps TRBD1 as D (6 bases). The CDR3 has 15 amino acids. The germline V gene has CDR1 MRHNA and CDR2 SNTAGT. V was clipped by 2 bases and J by 0 bases, with 9 bases between them.